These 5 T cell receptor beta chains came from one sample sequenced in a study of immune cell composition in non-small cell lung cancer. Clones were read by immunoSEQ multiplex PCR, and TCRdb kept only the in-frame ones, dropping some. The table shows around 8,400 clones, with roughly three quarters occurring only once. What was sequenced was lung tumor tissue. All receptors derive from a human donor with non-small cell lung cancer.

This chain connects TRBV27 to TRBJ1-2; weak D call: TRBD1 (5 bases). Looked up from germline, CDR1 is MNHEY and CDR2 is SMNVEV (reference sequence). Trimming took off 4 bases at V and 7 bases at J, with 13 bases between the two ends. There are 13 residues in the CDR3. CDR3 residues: CASSSGGGSGYTF. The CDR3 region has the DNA TGTGCCAGCAGTTCGGGGGGAGGGAGTGGCTACACCTTC.

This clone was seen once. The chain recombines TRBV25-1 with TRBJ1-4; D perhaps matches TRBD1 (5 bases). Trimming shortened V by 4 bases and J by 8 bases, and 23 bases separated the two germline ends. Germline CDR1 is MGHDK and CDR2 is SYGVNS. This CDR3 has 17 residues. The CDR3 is CASSVPLRPTGVEKLFF. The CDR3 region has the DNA TGTGCCAGCAGTGTTCCGCTCAGGCCGACGGGGGTAGAAAAACTGTTTTTT.

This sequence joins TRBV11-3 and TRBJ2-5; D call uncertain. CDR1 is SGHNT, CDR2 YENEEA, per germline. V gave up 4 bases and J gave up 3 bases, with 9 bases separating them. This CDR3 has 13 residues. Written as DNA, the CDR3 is TGTGCCAGCAGCTCGACTCGGGAAGAGACCCAGTACTTC. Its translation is CASSSTREETQYF.

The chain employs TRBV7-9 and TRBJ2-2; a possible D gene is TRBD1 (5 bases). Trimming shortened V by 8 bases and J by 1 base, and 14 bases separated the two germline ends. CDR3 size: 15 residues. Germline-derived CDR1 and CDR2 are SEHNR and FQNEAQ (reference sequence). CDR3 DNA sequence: TGTGCCAGCCCCAAATTAGGGGAGAACACCGGGGAGCTGTTTTTT. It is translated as CASPKLGENTGELFF.

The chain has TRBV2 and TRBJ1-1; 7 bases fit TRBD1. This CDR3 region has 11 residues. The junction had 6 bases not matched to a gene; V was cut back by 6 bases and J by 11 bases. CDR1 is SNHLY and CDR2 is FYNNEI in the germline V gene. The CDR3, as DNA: TGTGCCAGCAGCGTCGGACAGGCGGCTTTCTTT. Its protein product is CASSVGQAAFF.